This entry features one T cell receptor (beta chain) sequence. The record originates from a study of blood T cell repertoires in COVID-19. Overall study context: Sites across the United States, Italy and Spain contributed samples from acute and convalescent COVID-19. Sources were T cells, B-cell-depleted T cells, or PBMCs; the material itself was cDNA or gDNA.

Authors' analysis steps: Nucleated cell counts were estimated from reference gene primer amplification. Sequenced by immunoSEQ multiplex PCR; TCRdb stores in-frame clones only, minus some. That table supplies the V and J calls and clone size; D and trimming were determined from the DNA. Of fewer than 120,000 clones in the sample, 76% were seen once. Input material: peripheral blood. The receptor was isolated from a woman of 80 years or more with acute or convalescent COVID-19.

The CDR3, as DNA: TGTGCCAGCAGCCGGTTGACCGGGACAGGGGGAGAGACCCAGTACTTC. Residues: CASSRLTGTGGETQYF. This chain joins TRBV3-1 (or the pseudogene TRBV3-2) and TRBJ2-5, with TRBD1 matching 11 bases. Germline trimming cut 4 bases from V and 4 bases from J; bases unmatched to any gene: 8. Germline V CDR1 and CDR2: LGHDT, YNNKEL (reference sequence). There are 16 residues in the CDR3.